This T cell receptor (beta chain) is from a study of control samples from healthy donors and cancer patients (TCRdb year 2020). To prepare the library, the immunoSEQ multiplex PCR assay was applied. TCRdb retrieved this table from immuneACCESS and kept in-frame rearrangements only. Not all clones are present; in checked studies, unresolved V genes account for under half, and no reason is known for the remainder. The sample table records approximately 180,000 clones; 90% to 95% of these occur just once. Clones ranked in the top ten supply 1.3% of the sample. Concerning this clone itself: What this receptor recognizes is not known. Base-call qualities are not available, and no considerably larger clone is one nucleotide away.

Trimming accounts for 2 bases at V and 1 base at J, while the number of junction bases matched to no gene is 2. The CDR3, cysteine through phenylalanine, is 15 amino acids long. The only DNA kept is the CDR3, 45 bases in frame from the first base. CDR1 and CDR2 are read off the germline V gene as SGHTA and FQGNSA. The chain links TRBV7-2 with TRBJ1-5, with 7 junctional bases fitting TRBD1. Sequenced material: blood. The sequence came from a young woman in good health. The CDR3 reads as follows: CASSLYRGSNQPQHF. The DNA sequence reads TGTGCCAGCAGCTTATACAGGGGCAGCAATCAGCCCCAGCATTTT.